This T cell receptor (beta chain) was sequenced during a study of T-cell reconstitution after alpha-beta-depleted transplantation in children. The CDR3 sequence is 14 residues long. Trimming left V 3 bases short and J 10 bases short, with 15 bases between. Germline CDR1 and CDR2: MDHEN and SYDVKM. A few counts support this clonotype. The library targeted TCRbeta and was prepared with unique molecular identifiers. TCRdb analysed the PCR reads with MiXCR anew, one entry per CDR3 protein. The data contain under 450,000 distinct CDR3 sequences, less than 15% of them singletons. The sequence derives from a human donor who donated a stem cell graft to a child with Fanconi anemia. The sequenced sample was PBMCs, obtained from the stem cell graft. The V gene is TRBV28, the J gene TRBJ1-4, with D perhaps TRBD1 (5 bases). The CDR3 here is CASSFGGGGIKLFF. The CDR3 DNA reads TGTGCCAGCAGTTTTGGGGGAGGAGGGATAAAACTGTTTTTT.